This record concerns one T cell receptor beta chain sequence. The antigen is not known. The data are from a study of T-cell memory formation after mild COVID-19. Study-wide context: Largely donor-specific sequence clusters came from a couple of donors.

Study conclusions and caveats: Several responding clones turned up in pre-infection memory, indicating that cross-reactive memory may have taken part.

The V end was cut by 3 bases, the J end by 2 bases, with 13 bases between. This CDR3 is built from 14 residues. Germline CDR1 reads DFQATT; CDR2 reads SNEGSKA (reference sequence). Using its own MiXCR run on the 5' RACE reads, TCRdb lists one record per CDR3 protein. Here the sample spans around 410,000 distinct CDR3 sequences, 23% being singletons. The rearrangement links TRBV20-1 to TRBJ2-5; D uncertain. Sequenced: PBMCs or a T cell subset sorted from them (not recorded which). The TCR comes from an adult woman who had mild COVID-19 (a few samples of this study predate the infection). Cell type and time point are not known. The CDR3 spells CSASVRSPQETQYF. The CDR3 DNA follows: TGCAGTGCTAGTGTCCGAAGCCCGCAAGAGACCCAGTACTTC.